Below, 20 T cell receptor beta chains from the same sample are listed, as sequenced in a study of tumor-infiltrating lymphocytes in primary liver carcinoma. Starting material of roughly 550 ng total RNA yielded TCR beta cDNA via a constant-region primer. Libraries for TCR beta were built through three nested multiplex PCR rounds, which together made up a slightly modified ARM-PCR procedure. A C-beta reverse primer was combined with TRBV1-TRBV30 forward primers in the first two PCR rounds, and each round had 10 cycles. Using its own MiXCR run on the multiplex PCR reads, TCRdb lists one record per CDR3 protein. The sample consists of about 96,000 distinct CDR3 sequences, around 70% of them appearing once. Co-extraction of both nucleic acids (RNA and DNA) used about 19-33 mg of unsorted bulk tissue. The sequenced sample consisted of tumor-adjacent normal liver tissue. These receptors were collected from a man aged 35 to 55 with primary liver carcinoma and hepatitis B virus infection.

This clonotype was seen a few times. A much larger clone is a single base away; this may be a read error. This rearrangement joins TRBV6-5 to TRBJ2-1, with D hard to call. The CDR3 extends over 11 amino acids. Per germline, CDR1 MNHEY and CDR2 SVGAGI. V lost 2 bases and J lost 8, with 4 bases in between. This CDR3 is CASSYVDEQFF. Here the CDR3 DNA reads TGTGCCAGCAGTTACGTAGATGAGCAGTTCTTC.

As regards this clonotype: A much bigger clone sits one base away, suggesting this may be a read error. The chain carries TRBV10-3 and TRBJ2-5, with 10 nucleotides matching TRBD2. This CDR3 contains 16 residues. Looked up from germline, CDR1 is ENHRY and CDR2 is SYGVKD. With V trimmed by 2 bases and J by 4 bases, 7 bases remained unmatched. This chain's CDR3 is CAISETPRLAGETQYF. DNA for the CDR3: TGTGCCATCAGTGAGACACCGAGACTAGCGGGAGAGACCCAGTACTTC.

This clonotype was observed at least ten times. The chain's CDR3 is CASRQTGGLAQPQHF. CDR3 DNA sequence: TGTGCCAGCAGACAAACAGGGGGCCTGGCTCAGCCCCAGCATTTT. V gene TRBV6-1 combines with J gene TRBJ1-5; 9 bases are shared with TRBD1. Germline-derived CDR1 and CDR2 are MNHNS and SASEGT. This CDR3 has 15 residues. J gave up 6 bases and V 6 bases, and 9 bases lay outside the gene matches.

Notes on this clonotype: A much larger clone differs by one base, so this may be a read error. The chain combines TRBV7-8 with TRBJ2-3; TRBD1 is a possible D gene (5 bases). In germline, CDR1 is SGHVS, CDR2 FQNEAQ. V was clipped by 5 bases and J by 8 bases, with 20 bases between them. CDR3 length equals 15 residues. CDR3 sequence (DNA): TGTGCCAGCAGCCCAGGGATGTCAGACGCTGGTACGCAGTATTTT. Translation gives CASSPGMSDAGTQYF.

To note about this clonotype: A read error may account for a junction end that differs from germline. This sequence joins TRBV4-2 and TRBJ2-2; 10 bases agree with TRBD2. Germline values: CDR1 LGHNA, CDR2 YNFKEQ. This CDR3 is built from 14 residues. The CDR3 DNA reads as TGTGCCAACAGTTTCATAGCGGGGGGCGGGGAGCTATTTTTT. Protein sequence: CANSFIAGGGELFF.

About this clonotype itself: One junction end does not reproduce the germline sequence, and a read error may be involved. The rearrangement uses TRBV12-3 or TRBV12-4 and TRBJ2-5; D might be TRBD1 (6 bases). This CDR3 has 12 residues. DNA of the CDR3: TGTGCCAACAGTTCAGGGGAAGAGACCCAGTACTTC. Its translation is CANSSGEETQYF.

This chain links TRBV28 with TRBJ1-5, with TRBD1 matching over 7 bases. CDR3 length: 14 residues. CDR1 is MDHEN and CDR2 is SYDVKM in the germline V gene. Germline trimming cut 4 bases from V and 4 bases from J; bases unmatched to any gene: 4. The CDR3 loop reads CASSWGQLNQPQHF. DNA of the CDR3: TGTGCCAGCAGTTGGGGACAGCTGAATCAGCCCCAGCATTTT.

This clonotype was seen many times. The V and J genes are TRBV28 and TRBJ2-7; no clear D gene. Per germline, CDR1 MDHEN and CDR2 SYDVKM. Trimming stripped 6 bases from V and 6 bases from J, with 12 bases between. The CDR3 consists of 12 residues. The CDR3 reads CASSLGFGEQYF. CDR3 nucleotides: TGTGCCAGCAGCTTGGGATTTGGCGAGCAGTACTTC.

The chain combines TRBV29-1 with TRBJ2-1; no clear D gene. From germline, CDR1 is SQVTM and CDR2 ANQGSEA. V was shortened by 0 bases and J by 7 bases, with 13 bases between the two germline ends. The CDR3 is 14 amino acids. CDR3 protein: CSVEDCRRVNEQFF. In DNA form, the CDR3 reads TGCAGCGTTGAAGACTGCAGAAGAGTAAATGAGCAGTTCTTC.

This clonotype was seen at least ten times. This rearrangement joins TRBV20-1 to TRBJ1-5; D remains unclear. Between the trimmed V and J ends, which lost 0 bases and 0 bases, there was a span of 9 bases. CDR3 size: 15 residues. Germline loops: CDR1 DFQATT, CDR2 SNEGSKA (reference sequence). This CDR3 reads CSARDPRYSNQPQHF. CDR3 bases: TGCAGTGCTAGAGATCCCCGATATAGCAATCAGCCCCAGCATTTT.

The chain has TRBV12-3 or TRBV12-4 and TRBJ1-5, with 8 bases aligning to TRBD1. The CDR3 totals 16 residues. V lost 6 bases to trimming and J lost 4 bases; unmatched junction nucleotides: 11. Written as DNA, the CDR3 is TGTGCCAGCAGATCCAGGACAGGGTGCGGAAATCAGCCCCAGCATTTT. Translation gives CASRSRTGCGNQPQHF.

Regarding this clonotype: Possible read error: a much larger clone is one base away. This sequence joins TRBV10-3 and TRBJ2-1, with 9 bases matching TRBD2. The CDR3 consists of 19 residues. The germline CDR1 and CDR2 sequences are ENHRY and SYGVKD. The V segment lost 4 bases and the J segment 6 bases; nucleotides outside the gene matches: 19. CDR3 nucleotide sequence: TGTGCCATCAGTGTCAATGGGACATTTAGCGGGAGTGAGGGCAATGAGCAGTTCTTC. This gives the protein CAISVNGTFSGSEGNEQFF.

Concerning this clonotype: This may be a read error, as it is one base from a much larger clone. The CDR3 sequence is CASSSRRGKSIQYF. The DNA for the CDR3 is TGTGCCAGCAGCTCAAGAAGGGGCAAAAGCATTCAGTACTTC. V and J are TRBV28 and TRBJ2-4, with a possible D match to TRBD1 (5 bases). The CDR3 totals 14 residues. CDR1 is MDHEN and CDR2 is SYDVKM in the germline V gene. The variable domain in full, completed from reference TRBV28 and TRBJ2-4, reads DVKVTQSSRYLVKRTGEKVFLECVQDMDHENMFWYRQDPGLGLRLIYFSYDVKMKEKGDIPEGYSVSREKKERFSLILESASTNQTSMYLCASSSRRGKSIQYFGAGTRLSVL.

This rearrangement joins TRBV11-2 to TRBJ2-3, with D hard to call. The germline V gene encodes CDR1 SGHAT and CDR2 FQNNGV. CDR3 length: 14 residues. CDR3 sequence reads: CGCSLERGTDTQYF. The DNA of the CDR3 is TGTGGCTGCAGCTTAGAAAGAGGTACAGATACGCAGTATTTT.

The chain recombines TRBV11-2 with TRBJ2-3; D is perhaps TRBD2 (6 bases). CDR3 size: 16 residues. Germline V lookup: CDR1 SGHAT, CDR2 FQNNGV. Trimming pared 5 bases from V and 3 bases from J, leaving 18 bases between. CDR3 sequence (DNA): TGTGCCAGCAGCAAAGAGACTAGTGGGAGAACAGATACGCAGTATTTT. Translating gives CASSKETSGRTDTQYF.

There are many counts of this clonotype. The genes are TRBV6-1 and TRBJ2-7, with 8 positions matching TRBD1. The J segment lost 4 bases and the V segment lost 1 base, leaving 6 bases of the junction unmatched. Germline CDR1 reads MNHNS; CDR2 reads SASEGT. CDR3 length equals 15 residues. DNA for the CDR3: TGTGCCAGCAGTGAAGAGGCAGGGGGCGGATACGAGCAGTACTTC. Protein product: CASSEEAGGGYEQYF.

The V and J genes are TRBV25-1 and TRBJ2-5, with unresolved D. The CDR3 is 14 amino acids. V was cut by 5 bases and J by 1 base, with 11 bases left in between. Germline CDR1 MGHDK, CDR2 SYGVNS. CDR3 sequence (DNA): TGTGCCAGCAGTCCCCACACCGGCCAAGAGACCCAGTACTTC. Translating gives CASSPHTGQETQYF.

About this clonotype itself: Possible read error: a much larger clone is one base away. The rearrangement links TRBV13 to TRBJ2-7; TRBD2 matches 7 bases. The CDR3 has 15 residues. Trimming at V came to 7 bases and at J to 6 bases, leaving 15 bases not matched to a gene. Germline CDR1 is PRHDT and CDR2 is FYEKMQ (reference sequence). The CDR3 loop is CASTSGRERRGEQYF. CDR3 DNA sequence: TGTGCCAGCACCTCCGGGCGGGAGCGGCGGGGCGAGCAGTACTTC.

On this clonotype itself: This CDR3 fails to terminate in the conserved phenylalanine or tryptophan, so it likely reflects a read error. This sequence joins TRBV18 and TRBJ2-5, with a possible D match to TRBD2 (5 bases). Trimming stripped 5 bases from V and 5 bases from J, with 12 bases between. The CDR3 contains 13 residues. CDR1 KGHSH and CDR2 LQKENI come from the germline V gene. The DNA of the CDR3 is TGTGCCAGCTCAGAGGACTTCGCGGAGACCCAGTACTTA. Translated, it gives CASSEDFAETQYL.

The V gene is TRBV11-2, the J gene TRBJ1-5; D remains unclear. In germline, CDR1 is SGHAT, CDR2 FQNNGV. V gave up 4 bases and J gave up 7 bases, with 8 bases separating them. CDR3 length: 12 amino acids. This chain's CDR3 is CASSSSGQPQHF. The CDR3 DNA is TGTGCCAGCAGCTCGTCGGGGCAGCCCCAGCATTTT.